Listed below are T cell receptor beta chains from one sample, sequenced in a study of T cell responses to AZD1222 COVID-19 vaccine. Profiling relied on immunoSEQ multiplex PCR, and the TCRdb table lists in-frame clones only, not all of them. The table lists 110,000 to 150,000 clones, just under 95% of them singletons. The material sequenced was peripheral blood, taken after recovery from COVID-19. The receptors shown here come from an adult who had recovered from COVID-19. Each CDR3 is given with its conserved first and last residue. A D gene is named only where the DNA matches it firmly. Clone size is shown for a subset of rows, as once, few, many or a class of expanded clone.

j_call: TRBJ1-1
clone_size: -
d_call: -
v_call: TRBV27
cdr3_nt: TGTGCCAGCAGTTTTGGGGCGAACACTGAAGCTTTCTTT
cdr3_aa: CASSFGANTEAFF

j_call: TRBJ1-5
clone_size: once
d_call: -
v_call: TRBV5-3
cdr3_nt: TGTGCCAGAACCCCACCGGAGGGGCTTTATAGCAATCAGCCCCAGCATTTT
cdr3_aa: CARTPPEGLYSNQPQHF

j_call: TRBJ1-2
clone_size: -
d_call: TRBD1
v_call: TRBV28
cdr3_nt: TGTGCCAGCAGTCCTCGGGACAGGGGTGAGAATGGCTACACCTTC
cdr3_aa: CASSPRDRGENGYTF

j_call: TRBJ2-1
clone_size: once
d_call: TRBD2
v_call: TRBV6-1
cdr3_nt: TGTGCCAGCAGTGATTTTGGGACTAGCGGCCGACTCTTTTACAATGAGCAGTTCTTC
cdr3_aa: CASSDFGTSGRLFYNEQFF

j_call: TRBJ2-7
clone_size: -
d_call: -
v_call: TRBV7-9
cdr3_nt: TGTGCCAGCAGCTTTTTCGGGAGCTCCTACGAGCAGTACTTC
cdr3_aa: CASSFFGSSYEQYF

j_call: TRBJ1-4
clone_size: -
d_call: -
v_call: TRBV2
cdr3_nt: TGTGCCAGCAAGCTATCCGGAGCTAATGAAAAACTGTTTTTT
cdr3_aa: CASKLSGANEKLFF

j_call: TRBJ2-7
clone_size: -
d_call: -
v_call: TRBV7-9
cdr3_nt: TGTGCCAGCCAGGGTGACTCTTCGGTCCAGGGGGGCGAGCAGTACTTC
cdr3_aa: CASQGDSSVQGGEQYF

j_call: TRBJ2-3
clone_size: -
d_call: -
v_call: TRBV6-5
cdr3_nt: TGTGCCAGCAGTTACCCAGGGGAGAGAGGCACAGATACGCAGTATTTT
cdr3_aa: CASSYPGERGTDTQYF

j_call: TRBJ2-7
clone_size: -
d_call: -
v_call: TRBV19
cdr3_nt: TGTGCCAGTAGTACGGTAGCGGAGGGCTCCTACGAGCAGTACTTC
cdr3_aa: CASSTVAEGSYEQYF

j_call: TRBJ2-3
clone_size: -
d_call: TRBD2
v_call: TRBV4-1
cdr3_nt: TGCGCCAGCAGCAGAGCGGGAGCGCTCGGAGATACGCAGTATTTT
cdr3_aa: CASSRAGALGDTQYF

j_call: TRBJ2-7
clone_size: -
d_call: -
v_call: TRBV11-2
cdr3_nt: TGTGCCAGCAGCTTATCTCCTTACTACGAGCAGTACTTC
cdr3_aa: CASSLSPYYEQYF

j_call: TRBJ2-1
clone_size: -
d_call: TRBD2
v_call: TRBV20-1
cdr3_nt: TGCAGTGCTAGTGGGGGGGACAATGAGCAGTTCTTC
cdr3_aa: CSASGGDNEQFF

j_call: TRBJ1-1
clone_size: -
d_call: -
v_call: TRBV25-1
cdr3_nt: TGTGCCAGCAGTGAAGGGGCGGGGGCAGGCACTGAAGCTTTCTTT
cdr3_aa: CASSEGAGAGTEAFF

j_call: TRBJ1-4
clone_size: -
d_call: TRBD1
v_call: TRBV7-9
cdr3_nt: TGTGCCAGCAGCTTAGCAATGACAGGGGGCGATGAAAAACTGTTTTTT
cdr3_aa: CASSLAMTGGDEKLFF

j_call: TRBJ2-2
clone_size: -
d_call: -
v_call: TRBV7-6
cdr3_nt: TGTGCCAGCAGTTTGAGGGAGACCGGGGAGCTGTTTTTT
cdr3_aa: CASSLRETGELFF

j_call: TRBJ2-2
clone_size: -
d_call: TRBD1
v_call: TRBV28
cdr3_nt: TGTGCCAGCAGTTTATGGGGATTGAGGACAGGGGGCAACACCGGGGAGCTGTTTTTT
cdr3_aa: CASSLWGLRTGGNTGELFF

j_call: TRBJ2-1
clone_size: -
d_call: -
v_call: TRBV10-2
cdr3_nt: TGCGCCAGCGGGTGGGCGGGCCAAAACAATGAGCAGTTCTTC
cdr3_aa: CASGWAGQNNEQFF

j_call: TRBJ1-1
clone_size: -
d_call: -
v_call: TRBV28
cdr3_nt: TGTGCCAGCAGGGCCAGACAGCTTAACACTGAAGCTTTCTTT
cdr3_aa: CASRARQLNTEAFF

j_call: TRBJ2-3
clone_size: -
d_call: -
v_call: TRBV5-1
cdr3_nt: TGCGCCAGCAGCTCGGGACTCCCAGATACGCAGTATTTT
cdr3_aa: CASSSGLPDTQYF

j_call: TRBJ2-5
clone_size: -
d_call: -
v_call: TRBV4-1
cdr3_nt: TGCGCCAGCAGCCATAAGGGAGGCGGGGAGACCCAGTACTTC
cdr3_aa: CASSHKGGGETQYF

j_call: TRBJ2-1
clone_size: -
d_call: -
v_call: TRBV5-1
cdr3_nt: TGCGCCAGCAGCCCGACCGACCGAGGCAAGTTCTTC
cdr3_aa: CASSPTDRGKFF

j_call: TRBJ1-6
clone_size: -
d_call: TRBD1
v_call: TRBV6-5
cdr3_nt: TGTGCCAGCAGTTACTCGGGACAGGGGGCGAGGTCACCCCTCCACTTT
cdr3_aa: CASSYSGQGARSPLHF

j_call: TRBJ2-7
clone_size: -
d_call: TRBD2
v_call: TRBV7-7
cdr3_nt: TGTGCTAGCAGCTCCGTAGCGGGAGAGAAATACGAGCAGTACTTC
cdr3_aa: CASSSVAGEKYEQYF

j_call: TRBJ2-7
clone_size: -
d_call: -
v_call: TRBV5-1
cdr3_nt: TGCGCCAGCAGCTTGGCAGTAAGGGCCGACGGGGCGGACGAGCAGTACTTC
cdr3_aa: CASSLAVRADGADEQYF

j_call: TRBJ2-5
clone_size: -
d_call: -
v_call: TRBV6-5
cdr3_nt: TGTGCCAGCAGTCTAGGAGGGTCCCCAGAGACCCAGTACTTC
cdr3_aa: CASSLGGSPETQYF

j_call: TRBJ1-1
clone_size: once
d_call: -
v_call: TRBV5-4
cdr3_nt: TGTGCCAGCGGACTCATGAACACTGAAGCTTTCTTT
cdr3_aa: CASGLMNTEAFF

j_call: TRBJ2-5
clone_size: -
d_call: -
v_call: TRBV6-5
cdr3_nt: TGTGCCAGCAGTCGGGGATCTGGAGGAGAGACCCAGTACTTC
cdr3_aa: CASSRGSGGETQYF

j_call: TRBJ1-5
clone_size: -
d_call: TRBD1
v_call: TRBV7-9
cdr3_nt: TGTGCCAGCAGCTTAGCCCAACAGGGGGTCGGACAGCCCCAGCATTTT
cdr3_aa: CASSLAQQGVGQPQHF

j_call: TRBJ1-4
clone_size: -
d_call: -
v_call: TRBV7-8
cdr3_nt: TGTGCCAGCACCCCAACGGAACTGAGTGAAAAACTGTTTTTT
cdr3_aa: CASTPTELSEKLFF

j_call: TRBJ1-1
clone_size: -
d_call: -
v_call: TRBV7-3
cdr3_nt: TGTGCCAGCAGCTCGGGACACCAGAACACTGAAGCTTTCTTT
cdr3_aa: CASSSGHQNTEAFF

j_call: TRBJ2-5
clone_size: -
d_call: -
v_call: TRBV7-9
cdr3_nt: TGTGCCAGCAGCTCCGCCGTCGGCGGGGAGGAGACCCAGTACTTC
cdr3_aa: CASSSAVGGEETQYF

j_call: TRBJ2-7
clone_size: -
d_call: TRBD2
v_call: TRBV15
cdr3_nt: TGTGCCACCAGCAGCGGGCTAGCGGGAGTCAACGAGCAGTACTTC
cdr3_aa: CATSSGLAGVNEQYF

j_call: TRBJ2-1
clone_size: -
d_call: -
v_call: TRBV28
cdr3_nt: TGTGCCAGTCGTACCCCGGGGTACTACAATGAGCAGTTCTTC
cdr3_aa: CASRTPGYYNEQFF

j_call: TRBJ1-5
clone_size: -
d_call: -
v_call: TRBV6-1
cdr3_nt: TGTGCCAGCAGTGAAAAGGGGGATACGTCTCAGCCCCAGCATTTT
cdr3_aa: CASSEKGDTSQPQHF

j_call: TRBJ1-1
clone_size: -
d_call: -
v_call: TRBV7-3
cdr3_nt: TGTGCCAGCAGCTTAAACGGGGGGCTGGGCCGGAACACTGAAGCTTTCTTT
cdr3_aa: CASSLNGGLGRNTEAFF